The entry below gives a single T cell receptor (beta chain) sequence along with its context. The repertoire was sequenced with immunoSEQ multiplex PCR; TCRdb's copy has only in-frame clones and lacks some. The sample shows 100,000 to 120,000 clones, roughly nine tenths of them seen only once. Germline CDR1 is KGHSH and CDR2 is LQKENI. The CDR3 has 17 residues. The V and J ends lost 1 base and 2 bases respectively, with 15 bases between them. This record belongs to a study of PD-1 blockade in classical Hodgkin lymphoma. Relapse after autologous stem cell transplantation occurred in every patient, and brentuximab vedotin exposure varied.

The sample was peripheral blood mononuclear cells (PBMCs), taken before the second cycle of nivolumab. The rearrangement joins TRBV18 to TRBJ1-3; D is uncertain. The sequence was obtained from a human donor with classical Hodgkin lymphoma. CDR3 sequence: CASSPRSRGPTGNTIYF. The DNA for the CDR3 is TGTGCCAGCTCACCACGTAGTAGAGGGCCAACTGGAAACACCATATATTTT.